The 10 T cell receptor beta chains below were found in one sample sequenced in a study of blood T cell repertoires in COVID-19. TCRdb keeps only in-frame clones here, not all; method: immunoSEQ multiplex PCR. The table lists about 190,000 clones, roughly 80% of them singletons. The specimen was PBMCs or T cells enriched from blood (not recorded which). These receptors were obtained from a woman aged 45-65 years who had recovered from COVID-19.

The V and J genes are TRBV29-1 and TRBJ1-2; no clear D. CDR1 is SQVTM and CDR2 is ANQGSEA in the germline V gene. This CDR3 region has 12 residues. V shed 4 bases and J shed 3 bases, with 9 bases lying between them. The CDR3 region has the DNA TGCAGCGTTGTCTTTCAGGACTATGGCTACACCTTC. It specifies CSVVFQDYGYTF.

The rearrangement links TRBV18 to TRBJ2-7, with D hard to call. Germline lookup yields CDR1 KGHSH and CDR2 LQKENI. The CDR3 has 13 residues. V was clipped by 3 bases and J by 2 bases, with 8 bases between them. The CDR3 bases are TGTGCCAGCTCACCCCACAGAACCTACGAGCAGTACTTC. Encoded protein: CASSPHRTYEQYF.

V gene TRBV5-6 combines with J gene TRBJ2-1, with 10 bases matching TRBD2. V lost 0 bases to trimming and J lost 0 bases; unmatched junction nucleotides: 6. The CDR3 is made up of 18 amino acids. The germline gives CDR1 SGHDT, CDR2 YYEEEE. The CDR3 coding sequence is TGTGCCAGCAGCTTGGTCCTAGCGGGAGAAGCCTCCTACAATGAGCAGTTCTTC. Translated, it gives CASSLVLAGEASYNEQFF.

The chain employs TRBV30 and TRBJ1-5; D may be TRBD1 (6 bases). Germline CDR1 reads GTSNPN; CDR2 reads SVGIG (reference sequence). Trimming pared 5 bases from V and 6 bases from J, leaving 14 bases between. The length of the CDR3 is 13 residues. This CDR3 is CAWATGLGQPQHF. CDR3 sequence (DNA): TGTGCCTGGGCTACAGGGTTAGGTCAGCCCCAGCATTTT.

The rearrangement links TRBV3-1 (or the pseudogene TRBV3-2) to TRBJ2-1; 7 bases map to TRBD2. The length of the CDR3 is 13 residues. After removal of 3 bases from V and 10 bases from J, the junction contained 6 bases not matched to a gene. In germline, CDR1 is LGHDT, CDR2 YNNKEL (reference sequence). The CDR3 protein is CASSQTSIQEQFF. The CDR3 coding sequence is TGTGCCAGCAGCCAGACTAGCATTCAAGAGCAGTTCTTC.

The CDR3 nucleotides are TGTGCCAGCAGCTTAGCGCGGGTCGAAAACATTCAGTACTTC. It is translated as CASSLARVENIQYF. This rearrangement joins TRBV7-2 to TRBJ2-4; D is perhaps TRBD2 (5 bases). Germline lookup yields CDR1 SGHTA and CDR2 FQGNSA. CDR3 length equals 14 residues. V lost 0 bases and J lost 5, with 8 bases in between.

The chain couples TRBV15 to TRBJ1-2; tentatively, D is TRBD1 (5 bases). Germline CDR1 reads LNHNV; CDR2 reads YYDKDF (reference sequence). There are 13 residues in the CDR3. V was cut by 3 bases and J by 5 bases, with 10 bases left in between. DNA of the CDR3: TGTGCCACCAGCAGCAGGGATTTTTATGGCTACACCTTC. This encodes CATSSRDFYGYTF.

The chain combines TRBV14 with TRBJ2-2; D remains unclear. The CDR3 loop spans 13 amino acids. Looked up from germline, CDR1 is SGHDN and CDR2 is FVKESK. Trimming removed 0 bases at V and 6 bases at J, with 5 bases between. The CDR3 coding sequence is TGTGCCAGCAGCCAAGATCTCCCCGGGGAGCTGTTTTTT. It is translated as CASSQDLPGELFF.

The chain carries TRBV6-5 and TRBJ2-1; D is perhaps TRBD2 (5 bases). CDR1 MNHEY and CDR2 SVGAGI come from the germline V gene. The CDR3 runs to 15 residues. The ends were cut back, 6 bases at V and 7 bases at J, with 19 bases in the middle. The CDR3 region has the DNA TGTGCCAGCAGGCCAGGAGGCCCCTCTGATAATGAGCAGTTCTTC. It yields the protein CASRPGGPSDNEQFF.

The chain joins TRBV9 to TRBJ1-6, with a tentative D call TRBD1 (6 bases). The CDR3 loop spans 14 amino acids. Trimming removed 4 bases at V and 7 bases at J, with 12 bases between. The germline gives CDR1 SGDLS, CDR2 YYNGEE. CDR3 in DNA: TGTGCCAGCAGCCAAACAGGGCCCAATTCACCCCTCCACTTT. Protein sequence: CASSQTGPNSPLHF.